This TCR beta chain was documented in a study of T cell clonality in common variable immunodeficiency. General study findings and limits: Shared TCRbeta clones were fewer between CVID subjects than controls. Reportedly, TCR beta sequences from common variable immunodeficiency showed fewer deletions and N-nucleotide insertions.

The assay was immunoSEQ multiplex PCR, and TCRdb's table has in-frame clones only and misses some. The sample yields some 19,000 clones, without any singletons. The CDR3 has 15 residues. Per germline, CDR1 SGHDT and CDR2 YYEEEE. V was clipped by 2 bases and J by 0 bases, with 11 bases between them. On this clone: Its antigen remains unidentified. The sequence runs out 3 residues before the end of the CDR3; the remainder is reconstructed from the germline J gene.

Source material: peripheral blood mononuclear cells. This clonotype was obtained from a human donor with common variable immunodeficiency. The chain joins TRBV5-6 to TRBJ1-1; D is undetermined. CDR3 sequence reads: CASSLLTVMNTEAFF. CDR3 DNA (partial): TGTGCCAGCAGCTTACTTACAGTGATGAACACTGAA.